This T cell receptor beta chain is drawn from a study of monozygotic twins with inflammatory bowel disease. TCRdb re-called the 5' RACE reads and catalogs CDR3 proteins one per entry, DNA excluded. The sample holds 300,000 to 450,000 distinct CDR3 sequences. As concerns this clonotype: The antigen remains undetermined.

Study-level findings and limits: Relative to healthy twins, IBD patients had fewer clonotypes in common with others, a gap that was especially apparent with disease activity. Discordant twins had repertoire similarity that did not differ from that of concordant twins, possibly from limited power.

With no T cell sorting beforehand, total RNA was isolated from whole blood. CDR3 length: 12 amino acids. Germline CDR1 and CDR2: SGHDT and YYEEEE. The chain links TRBV5-6 to TRBJ2-5; TCRdb reports TRBD2, a call that lacks DNA to check it against. This receptor was taken from a human donor with ulcerative colitis or Crohn's disease, or a healthy co-twin of an affected twin (not recorded which). Material: blood. The CDR3 is CASSLWRLYEYF.